These 18 T cell receptor beta chains were sequenced from one sample in a study of blood T cell repertoires in COVID-19. This table comes from immunoSEQ multiplex PCR, and its TCRdb copy is limited to in-frame clones, with some not included. Of 300,000 to 450,000 clones in the sample, around nine tenths were seen once. Material: PBMCs or T cells enriched from blood (not recorded which). The receptors were gathered from a woman aged 25 to 45 who had been exposed to COVID-19.

This clone is a singleton in its sample. The V gene is TRBV11-2, the J gene TRBJ2-7; D unresolved. Germline V lookup: CDR1 SGHAT, CDR2 FQNNGV. V dropped 2 bases and J dropped 2 bases, with 13 bases sitting between them. The CDR3 runs to 15 residues. Here the CDR3 reads CASSLSTQWPYEQYF. The CDR3 region has the DNA TGTGCCAGCAGCTTATCGACTCAGTGGCCCTACGAGCAGTACTTC.

J is TRBJ2-3 and V is TRBV6-5, with TRBD2 as a possible D gene (6 bases). Germline V gene lookup returns CDR1 MNHEY and CDR2 SVGAGI. The CDR3 runs to 14 residues. The V end lost 6 bases, the J end lost 1 base, and 11 bases lay between the germline ends. This chain's CDR3 is CASRDYAGTDTQYF. In DNA form, the CDR3 reads TGTGCCAGCAGGGACTACGCTGGCACAGATACGCAGTATTTT.

The gene calls are TRBV2 and TRBJ1-2; a weak D match, TRBD1 (6 bases). CDR3 size: 13 residues. V gave up 6 bases and J gave up 4 bases, with 12 bases separating them. In germline, CDR1 is SNHLY, CDR2 FYNNEI. The CDR3 DNA follows: TGTGCCAGCAGACCCGGACAGATCTATGGCTACACCTTC. It encodes CASRPGQIYGYTF.

This chain uses TRBV3-1 (or the pseudogene TRBV3-2) with TRBJ2-7; D gene ambiguous. Germline CDR1 is LGHDT and CDR2 is YNNKEL (reference sequence). There are 14 residues in the CDR3. V gave up 3 bases and J gave up 5 bases, with 14 bases separating them. The CDR3 is CASSQMADLDEQYF. The CDR3 DNA sequence: TGTGCCAGCAGCCAGATGGCGGATTTAGACGAGCAGTACTTC.

This clone occurred a few times. The chain employs TRBV4-2 and TRBJ2-7; 7 bases match TRBD1. Germline V lookup: CDR1 LGHNA, CDR2 YNFKEQ. With 1 base clipped from V and 2 bases from J, the junction kept 8 bases outside the gene matches. The CDR3 extends over 16 amino acids. CDR3 bases: TGTGCCAGCAGCCAAGGGACGCAGGGGGATCCCTACGAGCAGTACTTC. This codes for CASSQGTQGDPYEQYF.

The CDR3 region has the DNA TGTGCCGCGCAAGGTCCGGGACAGGACCCCTACGAGCAGTACTTC. This translates into CAAQGPGQDPYEQYF. The chain combines TRBV28 with TRBJ2-7; 8 nucleotides line up with TRBD1. V dropped 11 bases and J dropped 2; count of bases not matched to a gene: 14. Germline V gene data show CDR1 as MDHEN and CDR2 as SYDVKM. The CDR3 is made up of 15 amino acids.

This clone was observed a single time. CDR3: CATRRQGGSEKLFF. Here the CDR3 DNA reads TGTGCCACCCGCAGACAGGGAGGTAGTGAAAAACTGTTTTTT. The chain uses TRBV28 and TRBJ1-4, with TRBD1 identical over 7 bases. Germline loops: CDR1 MDHEN, CDR2 SYDVKM. This CDR3 has 14 residues. V shed 10 bases and J 7 bases; nucleotides not matched to a gene: 12.

This clone occurred a few times. Here the CDR3 DNA reads TGTGCCAGCAGTTCATTGGCAGGGGGCGACTATGGCTACACCTTC. It encodes CASSSLAGGDYGYTF. This rearrangement joins TRBV27 to TRBJ1-2; 8 bases map to TRBD1. The CDR3 is 15 amino acids. The V gene end was trimmed by 4 bases and the J gene end by 3 bases; junction bases not matched to a gene: 7. CDR1 MNHEY and CDR2 SMNVEV come from the germline V gene (reference sequence).

This chain uses TRBV7-3 with TRBJ2-7; 9 bases are shared with TRBD1. Germline assignment: CDR1 SGHTA and CDR2 FQGTGA. The CDR3 covers 14 residues. With 5 bases clipped from V and 5 bases from J, the junction kept 7 bases outside the gene matches. CDR3 bases: TGTGCCAGCAGCCCGGGGACAGGGAACGACGAGCAGTACTTC. This encodes CASSPGTGNDEQYF.

The chain couples TRBV11-2 to TRBJ2-2; TRBD2 aligns across 7 bases. The CDR3 is 15 amino acids. With V trimmed by 0 bases and J by 4 bases, 2 bases remained unmatched. Germline V gives CDR1 SGHAT, CDR2 FQNNGV. The CDR3 DNA is TGTGCCAGCAGCTTAGAGCGGGAGCTCACCGGGGAGCTGTTTTTT. It yields the protein CASSLERELTGELFF.

This chain joins TRBV5-6 and TRBJ1-4; 10 nucleotides align to TRBD1. The CDR3 contains 16 residues. Germline V gene sequence: CDR1 SGHDT, CDR2 YYEEEE. Trimming cost V 5 bases and J 5 bases; bases outside gene matches: 9. The DNA for the CDR3 is TGTGCCAGCAGTCCTAAGCCGGGACAGGGGAATGAAAAACTGTTTTTT. Amino acids: CASSPKPGQGNEKLFF.

CDR3 in amino acids: CASSLKANTEAFF. The CDR3 coding sequence is TGTGCCAGCAGCTTAAAAGCGAACACTGAAGCTTTCTTT. The V gene is TRBV7-9, the J gene TRBJ1-1, with D uncertain. Germline CDR1 and CDR2: SEHNR and FQNEAQ (reference sequence). The CDR3 is 13 amino acids. Trimming took 2 bases from V and 1 from J, leaving 5 bases between them. Full variable domain (outside the CDR3, taken from reference TRBV7-9 and TRBJ1-1): DTGVSQNPRHKITKRGQNVTFRCDPISEHNRLYWYRQTLGQGPEFLTYFQNEAQLEKSRLLSDRFSAERPKGSFSTLEIQRTEQGDSAMYLCASSLKANTEAFFGQGTRLTVV.

The chain joins TRBV14 to TRBJ2-2; a weak D match, TRBD1 (6 bases). Germline V gene data show CDR1 as SGHDN and CDR2 as FVKESK. The CDR3 runs 13 residues. V lost 5 bases to trimming and J lost 6 bases, with 10 bases between them. Written as DNA, the CDR3 is TGTGCCAGCAGCAACCCAGGGGCCGGGGAGCTGTTTTTT. This translates into CASSNPGAGELFF.

This clone was detected a few times. The gene calls are TRBV6-6 and TRBJ1-2, with a tentative D call TRBD1 (5 bases). Germline V lookup: CDR1 MNHNY, CDR2 SVGAGI (reference sequence). The CDR3 has 17 amino acids. With 5 bases removed from V and 0 bases from J, the gap between germline ends came to 19 bases. CDR3 in DNA: TGTGCCAGCAGTCCTCCTAAGTCTACAGGTTCTAACTATGGCTACACCTTC. This codes for CASSPPKSTGSNYGYTF.

J is TRBJ2-7 and V is TRBV11-3, with 11 bases matching TRBD1. Germline CDR1 and CDR2: SGHNT and YENEEA. Losses at the gene ends were 6 bases for V and 7 bases for J; bases not matched to a gene: 14. The CDR3 consists of 16 residues. The CDR3 region has the DNA TGTGCCAGCAGGCAAACCGGGACAGGGGGTGTAAGGGAGCAGTACTTC. Translation gives CASRQTGTGGVREQYF.

This clone was detected only once. The J gene is TRBJ1-3, the V gene TRBV4-2, with 11 bases that match TRBD1. CDR1 and CDR2 (germline): LGHNA, YNFKEQ. The V gene end was trimmed by 2 bases and the J gene end by 2 bases; junction bases not matched to a gene: 2. There are 16 residues in the CDR3. The CDR3 loop is CASSQPGQGAGNTIYF. As DNA, the CDR3 is TGTGCCAGCAGCCAACCGGGACAGGGGGCTGGAAACACCATATATTTT.

This rearrangement joins TRBV28 to TRBJ1-2; D is possibly TRBD1 (6 bases). The CDR3 contains 14 residues. V was pared by 10 bases and J by 5 bases, with 20 bases between. The germline V gene has CDR1 MDHEN and CDR2 SYDVKM. The CDR3 nucleotides read TGTGCCACCCTGGGTACAGGGCGGGGGTATGGCTACACCTTC. This codes for CATLGTGRGYGYTF.

The chain is built from TRBV7-2 and TRBJ2-7, with 10 positions matching TRBD2. This CDR3 is 14 amino acids long. The germline CDR1 and CDR2 sequences are SGHTA and FQGNSA. The ends lost 4 bases at V and 6 bases at J; junction bases unmatched: 6. The CDR3 sequence: CASSSITSGVEQYF. The CDR3 region has the DNA TGTGCCAGCAGCTCCATTACTAGCGGGGTCGAGCAGTACTTC.